This T cell receptor beta chain was obtained from a study of blood T cell repertoires in COVID-19. At the level of the study: COVID-19 samples from acute and convalescent phases originated in the United States, Italy and Spain. PBMCs, B-cell-depleted T cells, or T cells were the source of the cDNA or gDNA that made up the material.

Germline CDR1 reads LNHDA; CDR2 reads SQIVND (reference sequence). Between the trimmed V and J ends, which lost 3 bases and 6 bases, there was a span of 8 bases. The CDR3 covers 13 residues. Authors' analysis steps: Cell counts per sample came from amplifying reference gene primers. Data came from immunoSEQ multiplex PCR; TCRdb stores just in-frame clones and leaves some out. V and J calls and clone size are copied from that table; D and trimming were computed from the DNA. The table has more than 150,000 clones, about 85% seen once. In the case of this clone: The same CDR3 arises from other DNA sequences in this sample as well.

The chain links TRBV19 to TRBJ2-2; tentatively, D is TRBD2 (5 bases). This TCR was sampled from an elderly woman with acute or convalescent COVID-19. What was sequenced was peripheral blood. CDR3 bases: TGTGCCAGTAGTATTGGGCGGGCCGGGGAGCTGTTTTTT. This encodes CASSIGRAGELFF.